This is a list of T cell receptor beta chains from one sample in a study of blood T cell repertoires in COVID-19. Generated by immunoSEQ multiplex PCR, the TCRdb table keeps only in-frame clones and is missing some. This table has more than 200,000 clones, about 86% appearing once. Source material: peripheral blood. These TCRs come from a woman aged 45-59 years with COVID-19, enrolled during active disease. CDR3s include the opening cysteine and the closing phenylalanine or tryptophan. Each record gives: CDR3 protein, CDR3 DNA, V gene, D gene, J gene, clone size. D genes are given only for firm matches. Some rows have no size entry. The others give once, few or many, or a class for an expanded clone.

CDR3 protein: CAISQGQGAGNTIYF; CDR3 DNA: TGTGCCATCAGCCAGGGACAGGGAGCTGGAAACACCATATATTTT; V gene: TRBV10-3; D gene: TRBD1; J gene: TRBJ1-3; clone size: -
CDR3 protein: CASSSYRGNTGELFF; CDR3 DNA: TGTGCCAGCAGCTCATACAGGGGGAACACCGGGGAGCTGTTTTTT; V gene: TRBV11-2; D gene: TRBD1; J gene: TRBJ2-2; clone size: -
CDR3 protein: CASSNPGQLVYSNQPQHF; CDR3 DNA: TGTGCCAGTAGTAATCCGGGACAGTTGGTCTATAGCAATCAGCCCCAGCATTTT; V gene: TRBV19; D gene: TRBD1; J gene: TRBJ1-5; clone size: -
CDR3 protein: CASSQDTGLLSGELFF; CDR3 DNA: TGTGCCAGCAGCCAAGATACAGGGTTGTTATCCGGGGAGCTGTTTTTT; V gene: TRBV3-1/TRBV3-2; D gene: -; J gene: TRBJ2-2; clone size: -
CDR3 protein: CASKRDITTNEKLFF; CDR3 DNA: TGTGCCAGCAAGCGGGACATTACAACTAATGAAAAACTGTTTTTT; V gene: TRBV2; D gene: -; J gene: TRBJ1-4; clone size: -
CDR3 protein: CASSTRRGYEKLFF; CDR3 DNA: TGTGCCAGCAGTACCCGAAGAGGGTATGAAAAACTGTTTTTT; V gene: TRBV6-5; D gene: -; J gene: TRBJ1-4; clone size: -
CDR3 protein: CASSPLLAEETQYF; CDR3 DNA: TGCGCCAGCAGCCCATTACTAGCGGAAGAGACCCAGTACTTC; V gene: TRBV5-1; D gene: TRBD2; J gene: TRBJ2-5; clone size: -
CDR3 protein: CASSLGRGGSPRGGELFF; CDR3 DNA: TGTGCCAGCAGCTTAGGCCGGGGGGGCAGTCCGCGCGGCGGGGAGCTGTTTTTT; V gene: TRBV13; D gene: TRBD2; J gene: TRBJ2-2; clone size: -
CDR3 protein: CASSLSPTGDTEAFF; CDR3 DNA: TGTGCCAGCAGCTTGAGTCCAACAGGGGACACTGAAGCTTTCTTT; V gene: TRBV11-2; D gene: TRBD1; J gene: TRBJ1-1; clone size: -
CDR3 protein: CASSHKTGLLNEQFF; CDR3 DNA: TGTGCCAGCAGCCATAAGACAGGGCTGCTCAATGAGCAGTTCTTC; V gene: TRBV2; D gene: TRBD1; J gene: TRBJ2-1; clone size: -
CDR3 protein: CASSQDSRGYGYTF; CDR3 DNA: TGCGCCAGCAGCCAAGATTCCCGGGGCTATGGCTACACCTTC; V gene: TRBV4-3; D gene: -; J gene: TRBJ1-2; clone size: -
CDR3 protein: CASRRWGGNSPLHF; CDR3 DNA: TGTGCCAGCCGGAGGTGGGGGGGCAATTCACCCCTCCACTTT; V gene: TRBV5-4; D gene: -; J gene: TRBJ1-6; clone size: -
CDR3 protein: CASSPLGGGGTDTQYF; CDR3 DNA: TGTGCCAGCAGCCCCCTAGGAGGAGGGGGCACAGATACGCAGTATTTT; V gene: TRBV14; D gene: -; J gene: TRBJ2-3; clone size: -
CDR3 protein: CAWSPTGTGAPPDTVTGELFF; CDR3 DNA: TGTGCCTGGAGTCCGACCGGGACAGGGGCACCCCCCGATACTGTGACCGGGGAGCTGTTTTTT; V gene: TRBV30; D gene: TRBD1; J gene: TRBJ2-2; clone size: -
CDR3 protein: CATSDPGTSGGAVQETQYF; CDR3 DNA: TGTGCCACCAGTGATCCAGGGACTAGCGGGGGGGCCGTCCAGGAGACCCAGTACTTC; V gene: TRBV24-1; D gene: TRBD2; J gene: TRBJ2-5; clone size: -
CDR3 protein: CASSLRGSQPQHF; CDR3 DNA: TGTGCCAGCAGTTTACGAGGTTCTCAGCCCCAGCATTTT; V gene: TRBV27; D gene: -; J gene: TRBJ1-5; clone size: -
CDR3 protein: CAWNPTAGNTIYF; CDR3 DNA: TGTGCCTGGAATCCAACAGCCGGAAACACCATATATTTT; V gene: TRBV30; D gene: -; J gene: TRBJ1-3; clone size: -
CDR3 protein: CAITPNRVVGPGELFF; CDR3 DNA: TGTGCCATCACCCCTAACAGGGTGGTGGGACCCGGGGAGCTGTTTTTT; V gene: TRBV10-3; D gene: -; J gene: TRBJ2-2; clone size: -
CDR3 protein: CASAPGSQPQHF; CDR3 DNA: TGCGCCAGCGCCCCAGGTAGTCAGCCCCAGCATTTT; V gene: TRBV10-2; D gene: -; J gene: TRBJ1-5; clone size: -
CDR3 protein: CATSDLGQGGDNEQFF; CDR3 DNA: TGTGCCACCAGTGACTTGGGACAGGGCGGGGACAATGAGCAGTTCTTC; V gene: TRBV24-1; D gene: TRBD1; J gene: TRBJ2-1; clone size: -
CDR3 protein: CASQRGSNQPQHF; CDR3 DNA: TGTGCCAGCCAGAGAGGGAGCAATCAGCCCCAGCATTTT; V gene: TRBV6-5; D gene: -; J gene: TRBJ1-5; clone size: -
CDR3 protein: CASRGDRGGTQYF; CDR3 DNA: TGTGCCAGCAGGGGGGACCGCGGGGGGACCCAGTACTTC; V gene: TRBV2; D gene: TRBD2; J gene: TRBJ2-5; clone size: -
CDR3 protein: CATSLGRWAKNIQYF; CDR3 DNA: TGTGCCACCTCGCTGGGCAGGTGGGCCAAAAACATTCAGTACTTC; V gene: TRBV19; D gene: -; J gene: TRBJ2-4; clone size: -
CDR3 protein: CASSTRQINYGYTF; CDR3 DNA: TGTGCCAGCAGCACCCGACAGATTAACTATGGCTACACCTTC; V gene: TRBV5-5; D gene: -; J gene: TRBJ1-2; clone size: -
CDR3 protein: CASSGGTSGFVQFF; CDR3 DNA: TGTGCCAGCAGTGGGGGGACTAGCGGCTTCGTGCAGTTCTTC; V gene: TRBV6-4; D gene: TRBD2; J gene: TRBJ2-1; clone size: -
CDR3 protein: CASSVDGGVSYNEQFF; CDR3 DNA: TGTGCCAGCAGCGTAGACGGGGGGGTAAGCTACAATGAGCAGTTCTTC; V gene: TRBV9; D gene: TRBD2; J gene: TRBJ2-1; clone size: -
CDR3 protein: CASSLLTGSRAEAFF; CDR3 DNA: TGTGCCAGCAGTTTACTCACCGGGTCTAGAGCTGAAGCTTTCTTT; V gene: TRBV27; D gene: -; J gene: TRBJ1-1; clone size: -
CDR3 protein: CASSVGGDSYNEQFF; CDR3 DNA: TGTGCCAGCAGCGTAGGGGGGGATTCCTACAATGAGCAGTTCTTC; V gene: TRBV9; D gene: -; J gene: TRBJ2-1; clone size: -
CDR3 protein: CASSILRAGQPQHF; CDR3 DNA: TGTGCCAGTAGTATCCTCAGGGCAGGGCAGCCCCAGCATTTT; V gene: TRBV19; D gene: -; J gene: TRBJ1-5; clone size: once
CDR3 protein: CASSQDKGTGANGYTF; CDR3 DNA: TGTGCCAGCAGCCAAGACAAGGGGACAGGGGCTAACGGCTACACCTTC; V gene: TRBV4-2; D gene: TRBD1; J gene: TRBJ1-2; clone size: -
CDR3 protein: CASSFVSSGNTIYF; CDR3 DNA: TGTGCCAGCAGTTTCGTCTCCTCTGGAAACACCATATATTTT; V gene: TRBV6-2/TRBV6-3; D gene: -; J gene: TRBJ1-3; clone size: -
CDR3 protein: CASKNRELGNTGELFF; CDR3 DNA: TGTGCCAGCAAGAACAGGGAACTGGGGAACACCGGGGAGCTGTTTTTT; V gene: TRBV7-8; D gene: -; J gene: TRBJ2-2; clone size: -
CDR3 protein: CASSRTAAEKLFF; CDR3 DNA: TGTGCCAGCAGTCGGACAGCTGCCGAAAAACTGTTTTTT; V gene: TRBV6-5; D gene: -; J gene: TRBJ1-4; clone size: -
CDR3 protein: CASRSLTGFDGYTF; CDR3 DNA: TGTGCCAGCAGGTCGCTGACAGGGTTCGATGGCTACACCTTC; V gene: TRBV28; D gene: TRBD1; J gene: TRBJ1-2; clone size: once
CDR3 protein: CASTPSGQASGANVLTF; CDR3 DNA: TGTGCCAGTACCCCAAGTGGGCAGGCCTCTGGGGCCAACGTCCTGACTTTC; V gene: TRBV19; D gene: -; J gene: TRBJ2-6; clone size: -
CDR3 protein: CASSLRLTGGNQPQHF; CDR3 DNA: TGTGCCAGCAGCCTGCGGCTGACAGGGGGCAATCAGCCCCAGCATTTT; V gene: TRBV13; D gene: TRBD1; J gene: TRBJ1-5; clone size: -
CDR3 protein: CATSGRVGEQFF; CDR3 DNA: TGTGCCACCAGCGGCAGGGTTGGTGAGCAGTTCTTC; V gene: TRBV15; D gene: -; J gene: TRBJ2-1; clone size: -
CDR3 protein: CASSLGQQGTNYGYTF; CDR3 DNA: TGTGCCAGCAGCTTAGGCCAACAGGGGACCAACTATGGCTACACCTTC; V gene: TRBV7-8; D gene: TRBD1; J gene: TRBJ1-2; clone size: -
CDR3 protein: CASSPGQGPHGGAFF; CDR3 DNA: TGTGCCAGCAGCCCTGGACAGGGGCCCCACGGGGGGGCTTTCTTT; V gene: TRBV27; D gene: TRBD1; J gene: TRBJ1-1; clone size: once